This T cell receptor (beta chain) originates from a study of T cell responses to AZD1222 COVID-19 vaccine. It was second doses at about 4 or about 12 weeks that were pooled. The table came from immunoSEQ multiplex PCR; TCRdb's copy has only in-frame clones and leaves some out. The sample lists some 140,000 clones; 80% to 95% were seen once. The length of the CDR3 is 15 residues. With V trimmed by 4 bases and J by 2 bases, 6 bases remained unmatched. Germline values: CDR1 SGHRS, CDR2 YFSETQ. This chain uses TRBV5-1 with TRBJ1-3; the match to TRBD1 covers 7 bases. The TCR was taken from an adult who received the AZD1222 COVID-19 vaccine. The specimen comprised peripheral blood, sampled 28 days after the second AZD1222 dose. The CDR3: CASSRNRGTGNTIYF. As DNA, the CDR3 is TGCGCCAGCAGCCGGAACAGGGGAACTGGAAACACCATATATTTT. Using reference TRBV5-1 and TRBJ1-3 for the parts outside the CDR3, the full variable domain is KAGVTQTPRYLIKTRGQQVTLSCSPISGHRSVSWYQQTPGQGLQFLFEYFSETQRNKGNFPGRFSGRQFSNSRSEMNVSTLELGDSALYLCASSRNRGTGNTIYFGEGSWLTVV.